These T cell receptor beta chains were read from a single sample in a study of cytomegalovirus exposure and HLA in healthy donors. Clones were read by immunoSEQ multiplex PCR, and TCRdb kept only the in-frame ones, dropping some. The sample shows roughly 170,000 clones, 65% to 75% of them seen only once. The sequencing sample was made of PBMCs. The receptors were gathered from a girl aged 5 to 17 in good health and CMV-seronegative. Both conserved end residues are part of each CDR3. Fields, in order: J gene, clone size, V gene, D gene, CDR3 protein, CDR3 DNA. The D gene is left open where the match is weak. A row's size may be missing; if present it is once, few, many or a size class.

J gene: TRBJ1-5; clone size: few; V gene: TRBV5-8; D gene: TRBD1; CDR3 protein: CASSSGQVYSNQPQHF; CDR3 DNA: TGTGCCAGCAGCTCGGGACAGGTCTATAGCAATCAGCCCCAGCATTTT
J gene: TRBJ1-4; clone size: -; V gene: TRBV4-2; D gene: -; CDR3 protein: CASSQDFFSSEKLFF; CDR3 DNA: TGTGCCAGCAGCCAAGATTTCTTTAGTAGTGAAAAACTGTTTTTT
J gene: TRBJ1-2; clone size: -; V gene: TRBV7-2; D gene: TRBD1; CDR3 protein: CASSLGQGVNYGYTF; CDR3 DNA: TGTGCCAGCAGCTTGGGACAGGGCGTCAACTATGGCTACACCTTC
J gene: TRBJ2-7; clone size: few; V gene: TRBV12-2; D gene: -; CDR3 protein: CASRVPGQRYYEQYF; CDR3 DNA: TGTGCAAGTCGCGTACCGGGACAGCGCTACTACGAGCAGTACTTC
J gene: TRBJ2-7; clone size: -; V gene: TRBV1; D gene: -; CDR3 protein: CTSSQELAGGLFYYEQYF; CDR3 DNA: TGCACCAGCAGCCAGGAACTCGCGGGGGGTCTCTTTTACTACGAGCAGTACTTC
J gene: TRBJ2-7; clone size: few; V gene: TRBV14; D gene: TRBD1; CDR3 protein: CASSLDRLGEQYF; CDR3 DNA: TGTGCCAGCAGCCTGGACAGGTTGGGTGAGCAGTACTTC
J gene: TRBJ2-1; clone size: -; V gene: TRBV5-1; D gene: -; CDR3 protein: CASSPFRVEGNEQFF; CDR3 DNA: TGCGCCAGCAGCCCCTTTAGGGTCGAGGGCAATGAGCAGTTCTTC
J gene: TRBJ1-4; clone size: once; V gene: TRBV5-1; D gene: -; CDR3 protein: CASSLAPDSRRDNEKLFF; CDR3 DNA: TGCGCCAGCAGCTTGGCTCCTGACAGTCGCCGAGATAATGAAAAACTGTTTTTT
J gene: TRBJ1-1; clone size: few; V gene: TRBV7-9; D gene: -; CDR3 protein: CASSPGRQGAFF; CDR3 DNA: TGTGCCAGCAGCCCTGGGCGGCAGGGAGCTTTCTTT
J gene: TRBJ2-1; clone size: -; V gene: TRBV29-1; D gene: -; CDR3 protein: CSVEKTGEQFF; CDR3 DNA: TGCAGCGTTGAAAAAACAGGCGAGCAGTTCTTC
J gene: TRBJ2-7; clone size: -; V gene: TRBV23-1; D gene: -; CDR3 protein: CATLQHRESDRGAREQYF; CDR3 DNA: TGCGCCACGTTACAGCATCGGGAATCAGATCGAGGTGCTCGCGAGCAGTACTTC
J gene: TRBJ2-3; clone size: -; V gene: TRBV2; D gene: -; CDR3 protein: CASSEGWAPSTDTQYF; CDR3 DNA: TGTGCCAGCAGTGAGGGCTGGGCGCCCAGCACAGATACGCAGTATTTT
J gene: TRBJ2-3; clone size: few; V gene: TRBV7-9; D gene: TRBD1; CDR3 protein: CASSSEIQGDTQYF; CDR3 DNA: TGTGCCAGCAGCTCCGAAATACAGGGGGATACGCAGTATTTT
J gene: TRBJ1-5; clone size: -; V gene: TRBV9; D gene: -; CDR3 protein: CASSPSRQHLNQPQHF; CDR3 DNA: TGTGCCAGCAGCCCGAGCCGACAGCACTTGAATCAGCCCCAGCATTTT
J gene: TRBJ2-2; clone size: -; V gene: TRBV11-2; D gene: TRBD1; CDR3 protein: CASSLVGWGQGITGELFF; CDR3 DNA: TGTGCCAGCAGCTTAGTGGGTTGGGGACAGGGTATCACCGGGGAGCTGTTTTTT
J gene: TRBJ2-3; clone size: -; V gene: TRBV9; D gene: -; CDR3 protein: CASSASSTDTQYF; CDR3 DNA: TGTGCCAGCAGCGCCTCCTCCACAGATACGCAGTATTTT
J gene: TRBJ2-5; clone size: -; V gene: TRBV7-3; D gene: TRBD2; CDR3 protein: CASSPGLAVYQETQYF; CDR3 DNA: TGTGCCAGCAGCCCAGGACTAGCGGTGTACCAAGAGACCCAGTACTTC
J gene: TRBJ1-2; clone size: -; V gene: TRBV5-1; D gene: -; CDR3 protein: CASSLTGNGYTF; CDR3 DNA: TGCGCCAGCAGCTTGACAGGGAATGGCTACACCTTC
J gene: TRBJ2-3; clone size: -; V gene: TRBV7-9; D gene: -; CDR3 protein: CASSSPGGSTDTQYF; CDR3 DNA: TGTGCCAGCAGCTCACCAGGCGGGAGCACAGATACGCAGTATTTT
J gene: TRBJ2-3; clone size: -; V gene: TRBV6-1; D gene: -; CDR3 protein: CASSARTGTPTDTQYF; CDR3 DNA: TGTGCCAGCAGTGCCAGAACAGGAACTCCCACAGATACGCAGTATTTT
J gene: TRBJ1-1; clone size: -; V gene: TRBV5-1; D gene: -; CDR3 protein: CAGGPDVPGNTEAFF; CDR3 DNA: TGCGCCGGAGGGCCCGACGTCCCAGGGAACACTGAAGCTTTCTTT
J gene: TRBJ2-7; clone size: once; V gene: TRBV7-9; D gene: TRBD1; CDR3 protein: CASSLGGPGQTYEQYF; CDR3 DNA: TGTGCCAGCAGCTTAGGGGGACCGGGACAGACCTACGAGCAGTACTTC
J gene: TRBJ2-7; clone size: few; V gene: TRBV29-1; D gene: TRBD1; CDR3 protein: CSVASDRGPTYEQYF; CDR3 DNA: TGCAGCGTAGCAAGCGACAGGGGCCCAACCTACGAGCAGTACTTC
J gene: TRBJ2-2; clone size: -; V gene: TRBV2; D gene: TRBD2; CDR3 protein: CASRLAGDTGELFF; CDR3 DNA: TGTGCCAGCAGACTAGCGGGGGATACCGGGGAGCTGTTTTTT
J gene: TRBJ2-5; clone size: -; V gene: TRBV19; D gene: -; CDR3 protein: CASSTQETQYF; CDR3 DNA: TGTGCCAGTAGTACACAAGAGACCCAGTACTTC
J gene: TRBJ1-6; clone size: -; V gene: TRBV6-1; D gene: -; CDR3 protein: CASRTGLGSDSPLHF; CDR3 DNA: TGTGCCAGCAGAACAGGGTTGGGTTCAGATTCACCCCTCCACTTT